This T cell receptor beta chain was recovered during a study of blood T cell repertoires in COVID-19 (dated by TCRdb to 2018 to 2020). With respect to the entire study: The collaborator samples originated in the United States, Italy and Spain and spanned the acute and convalescent phases of COVID-19. Subjects who had been exposed to COVID-19, were actively infected with it, or had recovered from it provided the deeply sampled blood TCRbeta repertoires that made up the dataset. A freely available public database, intended as a resource for researchers studying the immune response to SARS-CoV-2, is where the repertoires were released. The samples were drawn from the first 160 participants of the ongoing ImmuneRACE study and from roughly 1,300 subjects provided by 6 global collaborators. HLA class I and class II types, where available, came from metadata supplied by the sample provider rather than from assay-based typing. A de-identified subject ID, COVID-19 status, age in years and sex were almost always included in the sample metadata. The prospective study material was composed of cDNA or gDNA derived from T cells, B-cell-depleted T cells, or PBMCs. Overall results and qualifications from the work: How much clinical and demographic metadata was included differed by source and by participant, and the metadata was provided uncurated.

About this clone: Its target antigen remains unknown. No base quality information exists; no much larger clone differs at one position.

The CDR3 contains 14 residues, cysteine and phenylalanine counted. CDR3 DNA is the only sequence kept; it has 42 bases, read in frame from the first base. Compared with germline, V lacks 0 bases and J lacks 2 bases; bases without a gene match: 1. The germline V gene (reference sequence) specifies LNHDA as CDR1 and SQIVND as CDR2. TCRbeta CDR3 regions were amplified from genomic DNA by means of the immunoSEQ Assay, a bias-controlled multiplex PCR. The published analysis was carried out like this. The number of nucleated cells in each sample was estimated by amplification of reference gene primers within the assay. Sequence reads were collapsed and filtered to measure the absolute abundance of every unique TCRbeta CDR3 rearrangement. Productive Simpson clonality was computed per sample as the square root of Simpson's diversity index over productive rearrangements. Not all clones reach the TCRdb copy of this immuneACCESS table, which keeps in-frame sequences only. Checked studies attribute under half of the gap to unresolved V genes and leave the rest unexplained. Clone size and V and J calls were adopted from that table, with D and trimming inferred from the DNA. A total of some 250,000 clones appear in this sample, about nine tenths of them only once. The ten largest clones capture over 2% of the sample.

Participants in the prospective study were enrolled through a virtual design, were aged about 18 to 100 years, and lived in 24 United States geographic areas. Cohort assignment in the prospective study relied on participant-reported clinical history from a screening survey and a study questionnaire. In the prospective study, mobile phlebotomists collected whole blood, serum and a nasopharyngeal or oropharyngeal swab from each participant. Prospective study participants could optionally give additional blood draws and questionnaires over an approximately 2-month period. Before DNA extraction, prospective study blood samples were shipped either frozen or at room temperature.

The V and J segments used are TRBV19 and TRBJ2-7, with 7 junctional bases fitting TRBD1. The source of this sequence is a woman aged 40 to 55 with acute COVID-19. The sequenced sample was PBMCs or T cells enriched from blood (not recorded which). The CDR3 region reads CASSIEQGPYEQYF. Read as DNA, the sequence is TGTGCCAGTAGTATAGAACAGGGGCCCTACGAGCAGTACTTC.